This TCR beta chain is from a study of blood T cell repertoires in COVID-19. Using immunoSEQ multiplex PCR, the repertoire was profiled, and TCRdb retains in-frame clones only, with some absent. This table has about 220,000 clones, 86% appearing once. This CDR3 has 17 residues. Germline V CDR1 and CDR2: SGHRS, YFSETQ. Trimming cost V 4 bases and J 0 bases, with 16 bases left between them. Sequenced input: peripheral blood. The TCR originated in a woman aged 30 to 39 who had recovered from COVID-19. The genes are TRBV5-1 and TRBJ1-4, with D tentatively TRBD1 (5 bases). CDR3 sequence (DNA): TGCGCCAGCAGCGATCGACAGATTTTCGCAACTAATGAAAAACTGTTTTTT. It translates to CASSDRQIFATNEKLFF.